One TCR beta chain is described in this entry. The sample originates from a study of T cells expressing NK-cell markers. In germline, CDR1 is SGHRS, CDR2 YFSETQ. The CDR3 runs 16 residues. TCRdb derives one entry per CDR3 protein from the 5' RACE reads, leaving out DNA. This repertoire includes 150,000 to 180,000 distinct CDR3 sequences. J is TRBJ2-7 and V is TRBV5-1; TCRdb designates TRBD2, a call that cannot be tested without DNA. The sequence was obtained from a woman in her 50s in good health. Specimen: blood T cells: a sorted CD56 or NKG2C T cell subset, CD4+ or CD8+ T cells, or bulk PBMC T cells (not recorded which). This chain's CDR3 is CASSLALAGLLDEQYF.